Included here is one TCR beta chain sequence, with context. Germline loops: CDR1 SGHRS, CDR2 YFSETQ. The V and J ends lost 0 bases and 3 bases respectively, with 11 bases between them. This CDR3 has 15 amino acids. This specimen belongs to a study of OX40 agonist ivuxolimab in advanced cancers. Using immunoSEQ multiplex PCR, the repertoire was profiled, and TCRdb retains in-frame clones only, with some absent. The table has under 25,000 clones, about 86% seen once. Sequenced here: CD4+ or CD8+ T cells sorted from blood, sampled in a trial of the OX40 agonist ivuxolimab. This TCR derives from an adult with an advanced solid tumor such as melanoma, head and neck, liver or kidney cancer. This rearrangement joins TRBV5-1 to TRBJ2-3; D gene unclear. CDR3 in DNA: TGCGCCAGCAGCTTGGGAACAGTTAGGACAGATACGCAGTATTTT. Translating it yields CASSLGTVRTDTQYF.